This T cell receptor (beta chain) derives from a study of tumor and adjacent non-tumor tissue in lung cancer. Study summary: Each sample yielded a few million productive TCRbeta reads on average. General study results and limits: Shorter survival was associated with higher TCR diversity in tumors. Significantly higher TCR diversity was found in tumor than normal lung.

This clonotype was observed at least ten times. Its target is unknown. TCRbeta libraries were built with three rounds of nested PCR, modified from ARM-PCR. TCRdb itself ran the multiplex PCR reads through MiXCR, one entry per CDR3 protein. Of around 99,000 distinct CDR3 sequences listed, approximately 82% are singletons. Germline V gene lookup returns CDR1 DFQATT and CDR2 SNEGSKA (reference sequence). This CDR3 region has 14 residues. V was trimmed by 3 bases and J by 1 base, leaving 10 bases between them. RNA was extracted from bulk tissue without any cell sorting. Donors were chemotherapy-naive, newly diagnosed lung cancer surgical patients in China, August–November 2014.

The chain employs TRBV20-1 and TRBJ2-1; perhaps TRBD1 as D (6 bases). Sequencing was carried out using lung tumor tissue. This TCR came from a woman in her sixties with non-small cell lung cancer. The DNA for the CDR3 is TGCAGTGCTAGTGACAGGACATCCTACAATGAGCAGTTCTTC. Amino acids: CSASDRTSYNEQFF.